This TCR beta chain derives from a study of spatial heterogeneity in lung cancer. Background on the study: The study consistently detected more beta-chain than alpha-chain sequences.

The CDR3 spans 12 residues. Trimming took off 5 bases at V and 0 bases at J, with 4 bases between the two ends. Germline CDR1 and CDR2: SGHAT and FQNNGV. Via MiXCR, TCRdb re-called the 5' RACE reads, giving one row per CDR3 protein. The table lists about 23,000 distinct CDR3 sequences, about 4.7% of them singletons. This clonotype was recorded many times. Time point specified: sample taken at primary tumor resection. This clonotype was obtained from a male donor with early-stage non-small cell lung cancer. V gene TRBV11-2 combines with J gene TRBJ1-2; D uncertain. Source: PBMCs, taken at surgery. The CDR3 loop is CASSSSNYGYTF. For the CDR3, the DNA is TGTGCCAGCAGCAGCTCTAACTATGGCTACACCTTC.